This T cell receptor beta chain derives from a study of immune cell composition in non-small cell lung cancer. Study outcomes and limitations: Tumour-associated clones >0.5% occurred in 33% of adenocarcinomas, roughly four fifths of squamous. Shared sequences between tumour-reactive and dominant in vivo clones were not proven.

Details on this clone: What it binds is not known.

TCRdb's table, derived via immunoSEQ multiplex PCR, lists solely in-frame clones and lacks some. This table holds some 14,000 clones, approximately 81% found once. CDR3 length: 12 residues. The ends were cut back, 7 bases at V and 6 bases at J, with 15 bases in the middle. Germline V gene data show CDR1 as SQVTM and CDR2 as ANQGSEA. The sequenced sample was lung tumor tissue. The clonotype comes from a human donor with non-small cell lung cancer. This chain uses TRBV29-1 with TRBJ1-1; D remains ambiguous. CDR3 sequence: CSATDRRAEAFF. As DNA, the CDR3 is TGCAGCGCCACGGACCGAAGGGCTGAAGCTTTCTTT.